This TCR beta chain was captured in a study of blood T cell repertoires in COVID-19. Study context: The origin of the acute and convalescent COVID-19 samples was the United States, Italy and Spain.

From germline, CDR1 is MNHEY and CDR2 SVGAGI. This CDR3 has 14 amino acids. V lost 7 bases, J lost 2 bases, and 4 bases stayed unmatched. Participants had their cohort set by participant-reported clinical history. Cohort 3 donors counted as recovered after two negative PCRs, clearance, or resolved symptoms. Per the study methods: Amplification of reference gene primers provided the estimated nucleated cell counts. Using immunoSEQ multiplex PCR, the repertoire was profiled, and TCRdb retains in-frame clones only, with some absent. The V and J calls and clone size are taken from that table; D and trimming were inferred from the DNA. The sample consists of 300,000 to 350,000 clones, around 85% of them appearing once.

Specimen: PBMCs or T cells enriched from blood (not recorded which). J is TRBJ2-7 and V is TRBV6-5; 11 nucleotides align to TRBD1. The clonotype was recovered from a man under 40 who had recovered from COVID-19. As DNA, the CDR3 is TGTGCCAGCACCACGGACAGGGGGCCCTACGAGCAGTACTTC. The encoded protein is CASTTDRGPYEQYF.